The present entry profiles one T cell receptor (beta chain) with its context. Profiling relied on immunoSEQ multiplex PCR, and the TCRdb table lists in-frame clones only, not all of them. The sample has about 62,000 clones; 98% are singletons. This record comes from a study of technical replicates of blood from several donors. J was trimmed by 2 bases and V by 0 bases; bases with no gene match: 7. CDR1 PRHDT and CDR2 FYEKMQ come from the germline V gene (reference sequence). This CDR3 spans 16 amino acids. This sequence originates from a human donor in good health. The genes are TRBV13 and TRBJ2-7, with 7 bases lining up with TRBD1. Material for sequencing was T cells isolated from PBMCs. Here the CDR3 reads CASSLGRRGNTYEQYF. CDR3 DNA: TGTGCCAGCAGCTTAGGCCGCAGGGGGAATACCTACGAGCAGTACTTC.